This entry concerns a single TCR beta chain. The antigen is undetermined. The data were produced by immunoSEQ multiplex PCR, yet TCRdb's version contains in-frame clones alone and is incomplete. The profile shows roughly 15,000 clones, about 81% of them singletons. Unexposed donor CD4+ T cells date from about 2011-2018, before the COVID-19 pandemic. The cells were cultured for roughly 11 days before CD4+ T cells were isolated. This entry belongs to a study of CD4 T cells in relation to SARS-CoV-2 and coronaviruses. In the study overall: Negative control cultures got HIV-1 Nef peptides or no peptide.

CDR1 and CDR2 (germline): SEHNR, FQNEAQ (reference sequence). The length of the CDR3 is 16 residues. V shed 1 base, J shed 2 bases, and the junction held 5 bases outside the gene matches. This clonotype originated in a human donor in good health. The chain recombines TRBV7-9 with TRBJ2-7, with 10 bases fitting TRBD1. The specimen sequenced was CD4+ T cells from PBMCs, cultured in vitro. CDR3 in amino acids: CASSLVLTGGTYEQYF. CDR3 in DNA: TGTGCCAGCAGCTTAGTCCTGACAGGGGGCACCTACGAGCAGTACTTC.